This TCR beta chain derives from a study of T cells in Graves' hyperthyroidism and ophthalmopathy. This clonotype was recorded many times. No antigen is known for it. There are 18 residues in the CDR3. Germline lookup yields CDR1 MGHRA and CDR2 YSYEKL. Between the trimmed V and J ends, which lost 4 bases and 0 bases, there was a span of 20 bases. The study, taken as a whole, reports: Most expanded thyroid clonotypes above 0.001 recurred in blood. A model of 13 V-J features distinguished ophthalmopathy from stable hyperthyroidism.

Amplification of TCR beta CDR3 regions used RNA as the template. TCR CDR3 underwent first-round RT-PCR with the HTBI primer set. A single record per CDR3 protein comes from TCRdb applying MiXCR to the multiplex PCR reads. The sample lists roughly 280,000 distinct CDR3 sequences; about 17% were seen once. The TCR sequence derives from a woman in her sixties with Graves' ophthalmopathy. The sample comprised blood. The chain couples TRBV4-1 to TRBJ2-3; D possibly matches TRBD1 or TRBD2 (5 bases each). The CDR3 DNA is TGCGCCAGCAGCCTGACGCCGGGACGCACGACTAGCACAGATACGCAGTATTTT. Translated, it gives CASSLTPGRTTSTDTQYF.